This TCR beta chain stems from a study of control samples from healthy donors and cancer patients. The table lists this clone with a count of one. This CDR3 has 15 amino acids. V lost 9 bases to trimming and J lost 3 bases; unmatched junction nucleotides: 13. The germline CDR1 and CDR2 sequences are SGHNT and YYREEE (reference sequence). Repertoires were generated with immunoSEQ multiplex PCR, while TCRdb's copy carries only in-frame clones and drops some. Here the sample spans some 82,000 clones, 80% to 90% being singletons. This TCR was recovered from a man aged 55-75 years with head and neck cancer. The sample was PBMCs. J is TRBJ2-7 and V is TRBV5-4; the match to TRBD1 covers 9 bases. In nucleotides, the CDR3 is TGTGCCATCTCCCGGGACAGGGAGGAGGTCTACGAGCAGTACTTC. Translated: CAISRDREEVYEQYF.